This TCR beta chain was sequenced during a study of blood T cell repertoires in COVID-19. Study-level information: Sites in the United States, Italy and Spain provided acute and convalescent COVID-19 samples.

The germline CDR1 and CDR2 sequences are SGHTA and FQGTGA. This CDR3 contains 16 residues. V lost 5 bases, J lost 2 bases, and 16 bases lay in between. Using immunoSEQ multiplex PCR, the repertoire was profiled, and TCRdb retains in-frame clones only, with some absent. The sample holds roughly 30,000 clones, approximately 81% seen once. The chain employs TRBV7-3 and TRBJ2-1; D might be TRBD2 (8 bases). The TCR sequence derives from a woman between 55 and 75 years old with acute or convalescent COVID-19. Sequencing was carried out using peripheral blood. The CDR3 loop reads CASSPRGGTAYNEQFF. The CDR3 DNA reads as TGTGCCAGCAGCCCCCGGGGGGGGACAGCCTACAATGAGCAGTTCTTC.